The text below deals with one T cell receptor beta chain. The antigen is unknown. Carried by the TCR beta cDNA libraries were unique molecular identifiers. T cells, about 0.95 to 11 million of them, yielded approximately 530,000 cDNA molecules. TCRdb called the PCR reads again in MiXCR, with one record for every CDR3 protein. The table includes fewer than 550,000 distinct CDR3 sequences, around 31% detected once. The sample originates from a study of post-analysis software for immune sequencing data. General observations from the study: F measure clustering grouped samples strongly by preparation batch. Significantly lower normalized Chao1 diversity was seen in multiple sclerosis patients than in controls.

Sequenced sample: blood. The TCR comes from a girl younger than 18 with multiple sclerosis.

In DNA, the CDR3 is TGTGCCAGCAGCCCCTCCGGTGGCACCGGGGAGCTGTTTTTT. This codes for CASSPSGGTGELFF. This sequence joins TRBV7-2 and TRBJ2-2, with unresolved D. CDR3 length: 14 amino acids. Germline V gene lookup returns CDR1 SGHTA and CDR2 FQGNSA. Deletions cut 5 bases from V and 4 bases from J, with 11 bases between. The full variable domain, rest sourced from reference TRBV7-2 and TRBJ2-2, is GAGVSQSPSNKVTEKGKDVELRCDPISGHTALYWYRQSLGQGLEFLIYFQGNSAPDKSGLPSDRFSAERTGGSVSTLTIQRTQQEDSAVYLCASSPSGGTGELFFGEGSRLTVL.